This TCR beta chain is from a study of cytomegalovirus exposure and HLA in healthy donors. Notes on the study in general: The investigators catalogued 160 or so TCR beta chains as cytomegalovirus-associated.

PCR amplification relied on 60 Vbeta primers (plus 13 Jbeta primers). The table came from immunoSEQ multiplex PCR; TCRdb's copy has only in-frame clones and leaves some out. The sample consists of about 230,000 clones, over 65% of them appearing once. Details on this clone: Its cognate antigen is unknown.

V trimming: 3 bases; J trimming: 4 bases; junction bases outside the gene matches: 4. CDR1 is SGHVS, CDR2 FQNEAQ, per germline. The CDR3 is 15 residues long. The clonotype originates from a human donor in good health. Sample: PBMCs. The J gene is TRBJ2-7, the V gene TRBV7-8; 12 nucleotides match TRBD1. CDR3 loop: CASSLEGQGAYEQYF. The CDR3 nucleotides are TGTGCCAGCAGCTTGGAGGGACAGGGGGCTTACGAGCAGTACTTC.